This record concerns one T cell receptor beta chain sequence. Its antigen remains unknown. This specimen comes from a study of T cell responses to AZD1222 COVID-19 vaccine. TCRdb keeps only in-frame clones here, not all; method: immunoSEQ multiplex PCR. The sample consists of about 210,000 clones, approximately 94% of them appearing once. Study-wide findings and caveats: The sample set comprised mostly white British donors with more females, and clonal diversity was possibly underestimated.

Specimen: peripheral blood, collected 28 days after the second dose of the MenACWY control vaccine. The source of this sequence is an adult who received the MenACWY meningococcal vaccine as a control.

In DNA, the CDR3 is TGTGCCAGCAGCCAATTTACGACGGGACAGGGGAAAGTTGGCTACACCTTC. Translation: CASSQFTTGQGKVGYTF. This chain connects TRBV3-1 (or the pseudogene TRBV3-2) to TRBJ1-2; 10 bases map to TRBD1. CDR3 size: 17 residues. The germline V gene has CDR1 LGHDT and CDR2 YNNKEL (reference sequence). V lost 2 bases, J lost 7 bases, and 13 bases stayed unmatched.